This TCR beta chain stems from a study of identical twins (dated by TCRdb to the mid-2010s). For the study in its entirety: The study deep-sequenced TCR alpha and beta repertoires from monozygotic twins, unrelated adults of various ages and cord blood to test whether fetal clonotypes persist. Replicate twin experiments were performed at different times using different library preparation protocols to rule out contamination. The paper as a whole reports these results and caveats: Out-of-frame TCR alpha sharing in monozygotic twins was systematically underestimated by recombination models, whereas sharing between unrelated individuals was in agreement with the recombination models. Because the same donors could not be followed over many years, the conclusions depended on cross-sectional statistical analysis. Out-of-frame TCR alpha sequences shared between twins showed an excess of low generation-probability sequences compared with coincidental sharing between unrelated individuals. Zero-insertion analyses could be partly confounded by invariant T cells such as MAIT and iNKT, though diverse VJ usage argued against such confounding for most clonotypes. Fewer insertions were carried by abundant cord blood beta clonotypes, a similar but weaker trend appeared in young adult naive repertoires, and no such trend appeared in memory repertoires. The excess sharing between twins in beta out-of-frame sequences was weaker because fewer shared sequences reduced the signal-to-noise ratio.

This clonotype was detected a few times. Its antigen remains unidentified. It has no much larger one-base neighbor in the sample; base qualities were not kept. Only healthy Caucasian donors were included. CDR1 and CDR2 (DFQATT, SNEGSKA) derive from the germline V gene (reference sequence). The CDR3 runs 16 residues from the cysteine to the phenylalanine. The kept DNA is CDR3 alone, 48 bases in frame from the first base. V is clipped by 5 bases and J by 4 bases, and the sequence between their germline boundaries is 23 bases long. Libraries were built with 5' RACE. Sequencing was carried out with an Illumina HiSeq 2000. A universal primer binding site was added through template switching, and the final cDNA carried a unique molecular identifier so that TCR cDNA molecules could be counted accurately. First-strand cDNA for TCR alpha and beta chains was synthesized from specific primers in the conserved constant-segment region. To control for contamination, each cDNA library was double barcoded with a SMART-Mk sample barcode plus Illumina barcodes. Two successive PCR steps introduced TruSeq adapter sequences along with Illumina sample barcodes. The TCR alpha and beta cDNA libraries were sequenced on the Illumina HiSeq platform using custom primers. Regarding the original processing steps: MiGEC processed the raw reads to extract unique molecular identifiers, while MiXCR was used to determine the CDR3 positions. Recombination models were inferred per individual with the repgenHMM and IGoR tools using an EM algorithm. The tcR package in R was used for shared clonotype analysis, with sharing normalized by the product of cloneset sizes. Out-of-frame nonproductive sequences were analyzed to study raw recombination free of thymic and clonal selection effects. Using fastp at Q25 and MiXCR, TCRdb reprocessed the public reads and kept productive beta chains. For every CDR3 protein sequence, its rows merge into one entry that carries the most common genes and DNA. TCRdb's processing, not the authors', yielded these V and J calls. This sample is represented by 1.5 million to 2 million distinct CDR3 sequences; 25% to 35% of them were singletons. The ten biggest clones cover about 0.3% of the sample.

Sequences were obtained from cord blood. This clonotype was sampled from a newborn girl in good health. This chain joins TRBV20-1 to TRBJ1-2; the D gene lacks a confident call. The DNA is TGCAGTGCTGCTGACATTAGTGGCTATCCTCTCTATGGCTACACCTTC. Its translation is CSAADISGYPLYGYTF.